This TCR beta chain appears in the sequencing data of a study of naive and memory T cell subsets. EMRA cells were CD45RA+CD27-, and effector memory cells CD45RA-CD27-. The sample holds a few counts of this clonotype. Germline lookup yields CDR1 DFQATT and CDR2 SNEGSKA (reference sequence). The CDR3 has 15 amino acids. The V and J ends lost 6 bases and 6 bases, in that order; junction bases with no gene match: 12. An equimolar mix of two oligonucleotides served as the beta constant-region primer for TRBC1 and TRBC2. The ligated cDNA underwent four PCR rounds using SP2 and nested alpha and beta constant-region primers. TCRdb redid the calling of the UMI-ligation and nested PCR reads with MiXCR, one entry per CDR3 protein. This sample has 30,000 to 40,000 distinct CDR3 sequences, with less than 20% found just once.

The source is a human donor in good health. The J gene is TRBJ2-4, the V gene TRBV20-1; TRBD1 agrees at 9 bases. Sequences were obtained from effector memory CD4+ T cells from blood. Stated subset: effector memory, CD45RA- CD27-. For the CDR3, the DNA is TGCAGTGCCAATAGACAGGGGGGAGCCGGAAACATTCAGTACTTC. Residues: CSANRQGGAGNIQYF.